One sample yielded the 25 T cell receptor beta chains listed below, sequenced in a study of CD8+ T cells in alopecia areata. RNA extraction was followed by reverse transcription into cDNA, which acted as the sequencing template. Produced via immunoSEQ multiplex PCR; TCRdb's table is partial and in-frame only. The sample includes around 34,000 clones, roughly 53% seen only once; the top ten take about two fifths. What was sequenced was NKG2D-high CD8+ T cells sorted from blood. The receptors originated from a human donor with alopecia areata.

This clone has only one observation. The chain has TRBV19 and TRBJ1-2, with D possibly being TRBD1 (5 bases). V lost 3 bases and J lost 8, with 10 bases in between. Germline CDR1 and CDR2: LNHDA and SQIVND (reference sequence). CDR3 size: 12 residues. The CDR3 DNA follows: TGTGCCAGTAGTATTGGGCAGGGAGGCTACACCTTC. Translating gives CASSIGQGGYTF.

The table lists this clone with a count of one. The gene calls are TRBV6-9 and TRBJ2-7, with TRBD2 identical over 7 bases. Germline loops: CDR1 MNHGY, CDR2 SVAAGI. This CDR3 region has 16 residues. V trimming: 3 bases; J trimming: 3 bases; junction bases outside the gene matches: 11. The CDR3 spells CASSYSPLARLYEQYF. Here the CDR3 DNA reads TGTGCCAGCAGTTACTCCCCACTAGCGAGGCTCTACGAGCAGTACTTC.

This clone appeared a few times. The rearrangement uses TRBV7-9 and TRBJ2-7; TRBD1 aligns across 10 bases. There are 14 residues in the CDR3. Germline-derived CDR1 and CDR2 are SEHNR and FQNEAQ (reference sequence). Trimming cost V 5 bases and J 2 bases; bases outside gene matches: 3. The CDR3 DNA reads TGTGCCAGCAGCCCCGGGACAGGGGCCTACGAGCAGTACTTC. This gives the protein CASSPGTGAYEQYF.

The chain couples TRBV6-6 to TRBJ1-2, with D unclear. Germline V gene data show CDR1 as MNHNY and CDR2 as SVGAGI (reference sequence). This CDR3 is 13 amino acids long. V lost 4 bases and J lost 7, with 13 bases in between. CDR3 protein: CASSWVRDGGYTF. DNA of the CDR3: TGTGCCAGCAGTTGGGTTCGGGATGGTGGCTACACCTTC.

This clone came up a few times. The chain recombines TRBV28 with TRBJ2-7; D gene uncertain. Germline V CDR1 and CDR2: MDHEN, SYDVKM. CDR3 length equals 14 residues. With 5 bases removed from V and 0 bases from J, the gap between germline ends came to 11 bases. As DNA, the CDR3 is TGTGCCAGCAGTCTGGCCGGGCGCTCCTACGAGCAGTACTTC. Translating gives CASSLAGRSYEQYF.

This clone turned up a few times. J is TRBJ1-1 and V is TRBV19, with 10 bases fitting TRBD1. CDR1 and CDR2 (germline): LNHDA, SQIVND (reference sequence). V shed 8 bases and J 6 bases; nucleotides not matched to a gene: 0. CDR3 size: 11 residues. The chain's CDR3 is CASGQGAEAFF. The CDR3 DNA sequence: TGTGCCAGTGGACAGGGGGCTGAAGCTTTCTTT.

The J gene is TRBJ2-3, the V gene TRBV7-2, with 9 bases lining up with TRBD2. The V and J ends lost 3 bases and 2 bases, in that order; junction bases with no gene match: 9. CDR3 size: 17 residues. The germline V gene encodes CDR1 SGHTA and CDR2 FQGNSA. This CDR3 is CASSLGLAGYYTDTQYF. The DNA of the CDR3 is TGTGCCAGCAGCTTGGGACTAGCAGGGTACTACACAGATACGCAGTATTTT.

The J gene is TRBJ2-5, the V gene TRBV27; D call uncertain. TRBJ2-7 explains the end of the DNA better; the J call may be wrong. Germline V CDR1 and CDR2: MNHEY, SMNVEV (reference sequence). The length of the CDR3 is 13 residues. In nucleotides, the CDR3 is TGTGCCAGCAGTTTCTCGCCGGCCTACGAGCAGTACTTC. Its protein is CASSFSPAYEQYF.

The J gene is TRBJ1-5, the V gene TRBV21-1. TRBV21-1 is noted as a pseudogene. This CDR3 is built from 17 residues. Here the CDR3 DNA reads TGTGCCAGCAGGACTTTTTTGGGCCTACGAAGGTATCAGCCCCAGCATTTT. Its protein is CASRTFLGLRRYQPQHF.

This clone was observed once. The V and J genes are TRBV28 and TRBJ2-3, with 10 bases matching TRBD1. V gave up 3 bases and J gave up 6 bases; unmatched junction bases: 9. Looked up from germline, CDR1 is MDHEN and CDR2 is SYDVKM. This CDR3 has 16 residues. CDR3 sequence: CASSFFGTGALDTQYF. In DNA, the CDR3 is TGTGCCAGCAGTTTCTTTGGGACAGGGGCATTGGATACGCAGTATTTT. Variable domain in full (rest from reference TRBV28 and TRBJ2-3): DVKVTQSSRYLVKRTGEKVFLECVQDMDHENMFWYRQDPGLGLRLIYFSYDVKMKEKGDIPEGYSVSREKKERFSLILESASTNQTSMYLCASSFFGTGALDTQYFGPGTRLTVL.

The chain couples TRBV7-9 to TRBJ1-2; no firm D call. The CDR3 loop spans 11 amino acids. V was shortened by 10 bases and J by 4 bases, with 10 bases between the two germline ends. Looked up from germline, CDR1 is SEHNR and CDR2 is FQNEAQ (reference sequence). CDR3 DNA sequence: TGTGCCACCAGACGAAGCTATGGCTACACCTTC. This sequence encodes CATRRSYGYTF.

The sample holds one count of this clone. J is TRBJ2-1 and V is TRBV9; maybe TRBD2 (5 bases). Per the germline V gene, CDR1 is SGDLS and CDR2 is YYNGEE. V lost 4 bases and J 5 bases, leaving 16 bases between the germline ends. The CDR3 spans 15 residues. The CDR3 is CASSPPAARNNEQFF. CDR3 in DNA: TGTGCCAGCAGCCCCCCAGCGGCGAGAAACAATGAGCAGTTCTTC.

This rearrangement joins TRBV13 to TRBJ2-1; 7 bases line up with TRBD2. The J segment lost 0 bases and the V segment lost 4 bases, leaving 12 bases of the junction unmatched. This CDR3 has 18 amino acids. Germline values: CDR1 PRHDT, CDR2 FYEKMQ (reference sequence). The CDR3 is CASSSPGGRGVSYNEQFF. For the CDR3, the DNA is TGTGCCAGCAGCTCCCCCGGGGGACGGGGGGTCTCCTACAATGAGCAGTTCTTC.

This clone was observed a handful of times. The V and J genes are TRBV7-9 and TRBJ2-7; the D is unclear. Trimming left V 6 bases short and J 2 bases short, with 11 bases between. Germline lookup yields CDR1 SEHNR and CDR2 FQNEAQ (reference sequence). The CDR3 length is 13 residues. The CDR3 nucleotides read TGTGCCAGCAGTTACGAAAATACCTACGAGCAGTACTTC. This codes for CASSYENTYEQYF.

V and J are TRBV7-3 and TRBJ2-7; the D gene is possibly TRBD2 (5 bases). Trimming pared 5 bases from V and 2 bases from J, leaving 13 bases between. This CDR3 has 14 residues. Germline V gene lookup returns CDR1 SGHTA and CDR2 FQGTGA. The CDR3 nucleotides are TGTGCCAGCAGCCCTATGGGTAGCGCCTACGAGCAGTACTTC. It yields the protein CASSPMGSAYEQYF.

This chain connects TRBV2 to TRBJ2-5; no clear D. Germline V lookup: CDR1 SNHLY, CDR2 FYNNEI. V was shortened by 7 bases and J by 4 bases, with 25 bases between the two germline ends. CDR3 size: 17 residues. The DNA of the CDR3 is TGTGCCAGCAAGGAGAAGGTGGGTCAGCGAACCCGAGAGACCCAGTACTTC. Translating gives CASKEKVGQRTRETQYF. Full variable domain (remainder filled in from reference TRBV2 and TRBJ2-5): EPEVTQTPSHQVTQMGQEVILRCVPISNHLYFYWYRQILGQKVEFLVSFYNNEISEKSEIFDDQFSVERPDGSNFTLKIRSTKLEDSAMYFCASKEKVGQRTRETQYFGPGTRLLVL.

This clone appeared a few times. The chain recombines TRBV19 with TRBJ1-1; tentative D call: TRBD1 (5 bases). Germline CDR1 and CDR2: LNHDA and SQIVND (reference sequence). V gave up 8 bases and J gave up 3 bases, with 10 bases separating them. This CDR3 region has 12 residues. The CDR3 DNA sequence: TGTGCCAGTCTTGACAGTTACACTGAAGCTTTCTTT. This sequence encodes CASLDSYTEAFF.

CDR3 DNA: TGTGCCAGCAGTTTATGGCGGACAGGGGAATACGAGCAGTACTTC. This codes for CASSLWRTGEYEQYF. The gene calls are TRBV28 and TRBJ2-7; 9 bases are a match to TRBD1. This CDR3 has 15 residues. Germline-derived CDR1 and CDR2 are MDHEN and SYDVKM. The V segment lost 0 bases and the J segment 4 bases; nucleotides outside the gene matches: 4.

The chain combines TRBV7-9 with TRBJ2-7; 7 bases map to TRBD1. The trim removed 4 bases at V and 3 bases at J, leaving 12 bases unmatched. The CDR3 totals 16 residues. The germline gives CDR1 SEHNR, CDR2 FQNEAQ (reference sequence). Here the CDR3 reads CASSSLTGEAFYEQYF. In DNA form, the CDR3 reads TGTGCCAGCAGCTCCCTAACAGGGGAAGCATTCTACGAGCAGTACTTC.

Points on this clone: The CDR3 ends on some other residue instead of the conserved phenylalanine or tryptophan, so this is likely a read error. The chain employs TRBV4-2 and TRBJ2-7; 8 bases are shared with TRBD2. Trimming took 5 bases from V and 0 from J; bases not matched to a gene: 9. Germline values: CDR1 LGHNA, CDR2 YNFKEQ. There are 16 residues in the CDR3. The DNA of the CDR3 is TGTGCCAGCAGCTTAAGAGAGCGGGGGCTCTCCTACGAGCAGTACTGC. Its protein is CASSLRERGLSYEQYC.

This chain connects TRBV15 to TRBJ2-7, with D unresolved. CDR1 and CDR2 from the germline V gene are LNHNV and YYDKDF (reference sequence). CDR3 length equals 14 residues. V lost 1 base to trimming and J lost 2 bases, with 9 bases between them. CDR3 loop: CATSRVDLPYEQYF. CDR3 DNA sequence: TGTGCCACCAGCAGAGTGGATTTACCCTACGAGCAGTACTTC.

This chain connects TRBV2 to TRBJ1-5; maybe TRBD1 (5 bases). The CDR3 has 13 amino acids. Trimming removed 9 bases from V and 4 bases from J, with 13 bases in between. Germline CDR1 SNHLY, CDR2 FYNNEI. Here the CDR3 reads CASDGDRNQPQHF. Written as DNA, the CDR3 is TGTGCCAGTGACGGGGACCGAAATCAGCCCCAGCATTTT. Using reference TRBV2 and TRBJ1-5 for the parts outside the CDR3, the full variable domain is EPEVTQTPSHQVTQMGQEVILRCVPISNHLYFYWYRQILGQKVEFLVSFYNNEISEKSEIFDDQFSVERPDGSNFTLKIRSTKLEDSAMYFCASDGDRNQPQHFGDGTRLSIL.

The J gene is TRBJ2-3, the V gene TRBV9; maybe TRBD1 (6 bases). The CDR3 consists of 14 residues. Germline V CDR1 and CDR2: SGDLS, YYNGEE. The V gene lost 4 bases and the J gene lost 8 bases, with 17 bases spanning the gap. The CDR3 region has the DNA TGTGCCAGCAGCCCGCGGACAGAATTAGGTACGCAGTATTTT. As protein: CASSPRTELGTQYF.

The rearrangement joins TRBV27 to TRBJ2-1; D might be TRBD1 (6 bases). Trimming shortened V by 5 bases and J by 2 bases, and 19 bases separated the two germline ends. The CDR3 is 17 residues long. Germline lookup yields CDR1 MNHEY and CDR2 SMNVEV (reference sequence). The CDR3, as DNA: TGTGCCAGCAGTCTGAATACAGGGAGTTGGGCCTACAATGAGCAGTTCTTC. Its translation: CASSLNTGSWAYNEQFF.

The chain links TRBV6-5 to TRBJ2-5; 14 positions match TRBD2. V lost 5 bases to trimming and J lost 5 bases; unmatched junction nucleotides: 4. This CDR3 has 15 amino acids. Germline V gene lookup returns CDR1 MNHEY and CDR2 SVGAGI. This CDR3 reads CASSRTSGRRETQYF. DNA of the CDR3: TGTGCCAGCAGTAGGACTAGCGGGAGGAGGGAGACCCAGTACTTC.